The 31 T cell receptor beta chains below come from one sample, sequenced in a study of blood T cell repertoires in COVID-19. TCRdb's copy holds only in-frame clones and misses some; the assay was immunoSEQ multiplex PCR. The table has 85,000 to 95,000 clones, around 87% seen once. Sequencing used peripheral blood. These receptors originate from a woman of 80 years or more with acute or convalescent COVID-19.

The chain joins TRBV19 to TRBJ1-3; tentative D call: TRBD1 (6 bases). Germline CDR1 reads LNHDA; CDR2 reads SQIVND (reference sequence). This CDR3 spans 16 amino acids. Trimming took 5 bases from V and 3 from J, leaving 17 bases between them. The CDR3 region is CASSFPTGGGGNTIYF. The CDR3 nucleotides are TGTGCCAGTAGTTTTCCGACAGGTGGCGGTGGAAACACCATATATTTT. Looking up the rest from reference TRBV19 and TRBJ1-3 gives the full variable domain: DGGITQSPKYLFRKEGQNVTLSCEQNLNHDAMYWYRQDPGQGLRLIYYSQIVNDFQKGDIAEGYSVSREKKESFPLTVTSAQKNPTAFYLCASSFPTGGGGNTIYFGEGSWLTVV.

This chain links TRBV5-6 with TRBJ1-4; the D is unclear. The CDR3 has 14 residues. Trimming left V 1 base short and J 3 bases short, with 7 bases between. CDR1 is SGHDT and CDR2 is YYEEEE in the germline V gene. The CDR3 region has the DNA TGTGCCAGCAGCTTGAACGGAGCTAATGAAAAACTGTTTTTT. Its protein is CASSLNGANEKLFF.

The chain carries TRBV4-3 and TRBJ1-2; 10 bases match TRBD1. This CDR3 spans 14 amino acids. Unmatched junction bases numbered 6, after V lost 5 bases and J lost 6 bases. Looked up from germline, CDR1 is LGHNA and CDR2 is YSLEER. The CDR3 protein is CASSLTGTGDGYTF. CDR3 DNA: TGCGCCAGCAGCTTAACCGGGACAGGGGATGGCTACACCTTC.

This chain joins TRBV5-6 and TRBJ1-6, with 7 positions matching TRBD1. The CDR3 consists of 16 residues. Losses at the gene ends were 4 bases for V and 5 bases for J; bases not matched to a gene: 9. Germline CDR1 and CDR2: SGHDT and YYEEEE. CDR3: CASSALTGPNNSPLHF. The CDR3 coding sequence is TGTGCCAGCAGCGCCTTGACAGGGCCTAATAATTCACCCCTCCACTTT.

The CDR3 DNA sequence: TGCAGCGTTGGAGGACTAGCGGGAACCACAGATACGCAGTATTTT. Encoded protein: CSVGGLAGTTDTQYF. V usage is TRBV29-1 and J usage is TRBJ2-3; 12 bases agree with TRBD2. V was clipped by 4 bases and J by 2 bases; unmatched bases: 4. Germline CDR1 reads SQVTM; CDR2 reads ANQGSEA. CDR3 size: 15 residues.

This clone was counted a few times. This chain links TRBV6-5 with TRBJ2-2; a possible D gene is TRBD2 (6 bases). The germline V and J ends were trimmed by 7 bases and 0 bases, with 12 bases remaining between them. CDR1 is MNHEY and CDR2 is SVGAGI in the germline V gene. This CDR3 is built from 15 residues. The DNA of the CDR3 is TGTGCCAGCACCCGGGACTTTTCGAACACCGGGGAGCTGTTTTTT. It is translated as CASTRDFSNTGELFF.

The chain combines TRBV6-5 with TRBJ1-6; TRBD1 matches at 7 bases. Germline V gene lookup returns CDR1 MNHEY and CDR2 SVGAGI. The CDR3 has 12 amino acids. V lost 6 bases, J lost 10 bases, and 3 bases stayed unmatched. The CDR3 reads CASRTGSSPLHF. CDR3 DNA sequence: TGTGCCAGCAGGACAGGGTCATCACCCCTCCACTTT.

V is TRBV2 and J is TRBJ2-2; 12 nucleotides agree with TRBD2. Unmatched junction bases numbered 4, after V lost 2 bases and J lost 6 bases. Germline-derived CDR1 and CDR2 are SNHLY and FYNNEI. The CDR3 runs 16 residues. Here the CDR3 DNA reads TGTGCCAGCAGTGAAAGGAGACTAGCGGGAGCCGGGGAGCTGTTTTTT. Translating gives CASSERRLAGAGELFF.

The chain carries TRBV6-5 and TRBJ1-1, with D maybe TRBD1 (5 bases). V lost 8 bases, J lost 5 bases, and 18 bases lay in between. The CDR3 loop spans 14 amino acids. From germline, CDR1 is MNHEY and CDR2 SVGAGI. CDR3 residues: CASFYGTGRTEAFF. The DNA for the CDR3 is TGTGCCAGCTTTTACGGCACAGGACGGACTGAAGCTTTCTTT.

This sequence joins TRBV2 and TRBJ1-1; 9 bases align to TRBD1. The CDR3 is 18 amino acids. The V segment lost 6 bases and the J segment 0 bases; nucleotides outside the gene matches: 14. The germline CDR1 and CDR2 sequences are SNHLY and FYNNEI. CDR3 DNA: TGTGCCAGCAGACCCTGGACAGGGGCGATGACCATGAACACTGAAGCTTTCTTT. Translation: CASRPWTGAMTMNTEAFF.

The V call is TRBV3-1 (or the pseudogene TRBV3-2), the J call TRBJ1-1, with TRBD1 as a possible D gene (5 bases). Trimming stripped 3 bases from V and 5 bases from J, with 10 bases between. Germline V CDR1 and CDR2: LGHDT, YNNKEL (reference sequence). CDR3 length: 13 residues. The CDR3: CASSHLGGTEAFF. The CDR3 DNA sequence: TGTGCCAGCAGCCACCTTGGGGGGACTGAAGCTTTCTTT.

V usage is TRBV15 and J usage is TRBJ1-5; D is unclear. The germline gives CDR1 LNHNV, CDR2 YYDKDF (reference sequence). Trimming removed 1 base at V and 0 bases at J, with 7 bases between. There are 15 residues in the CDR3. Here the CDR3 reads CATSRGLNSNQPQHF. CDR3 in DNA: TGTGCCACCAGCAGAGGACTGAATAGCAATCAGCCCCAGCATTTT.

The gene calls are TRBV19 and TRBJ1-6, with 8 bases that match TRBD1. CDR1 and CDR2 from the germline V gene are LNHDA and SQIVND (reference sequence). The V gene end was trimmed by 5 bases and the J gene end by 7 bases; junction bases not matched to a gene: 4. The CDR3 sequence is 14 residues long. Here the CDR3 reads CASSATGANSPLHF. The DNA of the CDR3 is TGTGCCAGTAGTGCGACAGGGGCCAATTCACCCCTCCACTTT.

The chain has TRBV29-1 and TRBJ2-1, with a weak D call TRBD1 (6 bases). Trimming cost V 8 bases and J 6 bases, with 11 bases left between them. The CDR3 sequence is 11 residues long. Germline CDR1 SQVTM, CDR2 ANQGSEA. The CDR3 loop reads CSLGQFNEQFF. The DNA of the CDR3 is TGCAGCTTAGGACAGTTCAATGAGCAGTTCTTC.

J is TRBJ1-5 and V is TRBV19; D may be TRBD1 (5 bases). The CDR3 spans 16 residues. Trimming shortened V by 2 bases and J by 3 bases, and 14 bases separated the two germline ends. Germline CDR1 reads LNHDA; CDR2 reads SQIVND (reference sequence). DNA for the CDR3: TGTGCCAGTAGTATAATCGCGGGGGTCTACAATCAGCCCCAGCATTTT. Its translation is CASSIIAGVYNQPQHF. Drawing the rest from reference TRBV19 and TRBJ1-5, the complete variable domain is DGGITQSPKYLFRKEGQNVTLSCEQNLNHDAMYWYRQDPGQGLRLIYYSQIVNDFQKGDIAEGYSVSREKKESFPLTVTSAQKNPTAFYLCASSIIAGVYNQPQHFGDGTRLSIL.

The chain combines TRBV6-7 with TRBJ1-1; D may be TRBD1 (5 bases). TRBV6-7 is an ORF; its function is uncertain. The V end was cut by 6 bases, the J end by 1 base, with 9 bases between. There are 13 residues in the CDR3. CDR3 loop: CASREDRNTEAFF. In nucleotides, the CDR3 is TGTGCCAGCAGGGAAGACAGGAACACTGAAGCTTTCTTT.

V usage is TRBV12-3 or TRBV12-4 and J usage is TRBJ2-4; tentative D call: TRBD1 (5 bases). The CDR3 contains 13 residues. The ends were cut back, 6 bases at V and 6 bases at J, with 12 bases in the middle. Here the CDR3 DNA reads TGTGCCAGCAGGGTGCGGACAACAAACATTCAGTACTTC. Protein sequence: CASRVRTTNIQYF.

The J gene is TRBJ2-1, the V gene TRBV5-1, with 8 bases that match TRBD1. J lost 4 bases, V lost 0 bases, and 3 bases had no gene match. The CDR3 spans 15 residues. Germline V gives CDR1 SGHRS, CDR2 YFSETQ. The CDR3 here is CASSLGGQAYNEQFF. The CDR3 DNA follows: TGCGCCAGCAGCTTGGGGGGACAGGCTTACAATGAGCAGTTCTTC.

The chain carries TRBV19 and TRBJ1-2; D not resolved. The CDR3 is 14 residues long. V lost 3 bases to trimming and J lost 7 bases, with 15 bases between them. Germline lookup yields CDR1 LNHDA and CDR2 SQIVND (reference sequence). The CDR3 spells CASSISSPGSGYTF. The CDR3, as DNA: TGTGCCAGTAGTATCTCGAGTCCTGGTAGTGGCTACACCTTC.

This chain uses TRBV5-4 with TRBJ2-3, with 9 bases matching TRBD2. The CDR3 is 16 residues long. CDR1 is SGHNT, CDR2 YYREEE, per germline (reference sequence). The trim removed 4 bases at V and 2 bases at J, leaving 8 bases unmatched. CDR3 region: CASSPKGGGATDTQYF. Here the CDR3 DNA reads TGTGCCAGCAGCCCTAAGGGCGGGGGGGCCACAGATACGCAGTATTTT.

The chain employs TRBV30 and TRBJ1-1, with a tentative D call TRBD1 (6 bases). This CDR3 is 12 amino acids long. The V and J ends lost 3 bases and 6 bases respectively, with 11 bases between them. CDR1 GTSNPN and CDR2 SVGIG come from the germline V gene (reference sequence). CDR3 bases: TGTGCCTGGAGAGCGGACAGAGCTGAAGCTTTCTTT. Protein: CAWRADRAEAFF.

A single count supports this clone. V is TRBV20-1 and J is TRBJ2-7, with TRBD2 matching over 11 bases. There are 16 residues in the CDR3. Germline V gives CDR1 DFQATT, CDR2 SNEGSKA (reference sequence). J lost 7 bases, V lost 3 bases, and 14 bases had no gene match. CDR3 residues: CSASITSGGRRGEQYF. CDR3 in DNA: TGCAGTGCTAGTATCACTAGCGGGGGCCGAAGAGGGGAGCAGTACTTC.

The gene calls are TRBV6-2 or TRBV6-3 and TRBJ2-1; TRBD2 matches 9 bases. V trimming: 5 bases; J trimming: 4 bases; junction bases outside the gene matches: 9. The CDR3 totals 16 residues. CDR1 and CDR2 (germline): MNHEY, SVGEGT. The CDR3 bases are TGTGCCAGCAGTGGGACCCTAGCGGGGCTTTACAATGAGCAGTTCTTC. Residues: CASSGTLAGLYNEQFF.

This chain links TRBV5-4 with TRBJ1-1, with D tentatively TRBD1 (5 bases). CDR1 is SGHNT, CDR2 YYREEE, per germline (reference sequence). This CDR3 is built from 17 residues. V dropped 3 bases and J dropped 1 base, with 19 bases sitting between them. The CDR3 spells CASSSGGRRVGNTEAFF. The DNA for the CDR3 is TGTGCCAGCAGCTCCGGGGGTAGGCGCGTGGGGAACACTGAAGCTTTCTTT.

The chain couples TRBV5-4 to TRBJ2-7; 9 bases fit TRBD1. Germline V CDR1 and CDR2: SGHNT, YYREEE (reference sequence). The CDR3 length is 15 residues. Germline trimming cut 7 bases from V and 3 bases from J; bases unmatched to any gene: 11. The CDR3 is CASSTPGQGLYEQYF. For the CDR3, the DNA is TGTGCCAGCTCGACTCCGGGACAGGGACTCTACGAGCAGTACTTC.

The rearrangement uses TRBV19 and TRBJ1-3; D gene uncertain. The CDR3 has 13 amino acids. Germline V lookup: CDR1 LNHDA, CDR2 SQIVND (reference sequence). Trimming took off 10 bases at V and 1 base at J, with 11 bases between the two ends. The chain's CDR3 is CATARGSGNTIYF. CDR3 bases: TGTGCCACAGCCAGAGGGTCTGGAAACACCATATATTTT.

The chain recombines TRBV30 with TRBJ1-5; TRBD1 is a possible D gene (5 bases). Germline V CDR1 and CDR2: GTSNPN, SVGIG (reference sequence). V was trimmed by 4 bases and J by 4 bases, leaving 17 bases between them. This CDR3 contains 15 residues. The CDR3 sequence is CAWTLQGSRNQPQHF. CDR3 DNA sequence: TGTGCCTGGACGTTGCAGGGTTCGAGGAATCAGCCCCAGCATTTT.

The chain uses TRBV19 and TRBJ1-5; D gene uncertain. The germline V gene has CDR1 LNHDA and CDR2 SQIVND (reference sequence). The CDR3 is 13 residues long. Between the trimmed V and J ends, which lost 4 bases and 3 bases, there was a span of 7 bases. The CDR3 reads CASSNTFNQPQHF. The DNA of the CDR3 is TGTGCCAGTAGTAACACCTTCAATCAGCCCCAGCATTTT.

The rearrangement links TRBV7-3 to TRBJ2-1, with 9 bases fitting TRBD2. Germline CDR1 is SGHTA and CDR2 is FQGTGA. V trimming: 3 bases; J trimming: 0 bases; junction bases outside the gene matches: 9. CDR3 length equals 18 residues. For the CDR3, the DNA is TGTGCCAGCAGCTTGGTTCCTAGCGGGACCGGCTCCTACAATGAGCAGTTCTTC. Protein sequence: CASSLVPSGTGSYNEQFF.

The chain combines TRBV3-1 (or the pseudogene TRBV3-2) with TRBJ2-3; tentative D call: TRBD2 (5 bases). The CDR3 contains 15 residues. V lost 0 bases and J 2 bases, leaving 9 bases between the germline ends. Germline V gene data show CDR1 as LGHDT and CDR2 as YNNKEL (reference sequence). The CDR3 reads CASSQEGGDTDTQYF. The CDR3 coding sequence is TGTGCCAGCAGCCAAGAAGGAGGAGACACAGATACGCAGTATTTT.

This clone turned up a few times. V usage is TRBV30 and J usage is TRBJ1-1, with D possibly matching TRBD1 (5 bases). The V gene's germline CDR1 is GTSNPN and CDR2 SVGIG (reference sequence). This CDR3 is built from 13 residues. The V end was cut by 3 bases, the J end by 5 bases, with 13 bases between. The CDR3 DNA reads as TGTGCCTGGAGACCTCTAGGGGTTACTGAAGCTTTCTTT. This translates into CAWRPLGVTEAFF.